This T cell receptor beta chain derives from a study of beta chain features in type 1 diabetes. Across the whole study: Over all samples combined, over 85 million sorted cells were examined.

Study-wide results and caveats: Comparison showed that naive, central memory and Treg TCRB repertoires appeared more similar among patients than among healthy donors. When VDJ junctions were examined, type 1 diabetes patients showed fewer insertions and more deletions. Type 1 diabetes patients had TCRB CDR3s that were shorter (moderately but significantly so) in all four CD4+ subsets.

The V and J ends lost 6 bases and 8 bases respectively, with 16 bases between them. The CDR3 extends over 14 amino acids. Germline V gene sequence: CDR1 MDHEN, CDR2 SYDVKM. Concerning this clone: Its antigen is undetermined.

Since all of the isolated RNA was reverse transcribed, expressed TCRB transcripts were what got sequenced. The table came from immunoSEQ multiplex PCR; TCRdb's copy has only in-frame clones and leaves some out. The table lists about 47,000 clones, roughly 47% of them singletons. V is TRBV28 and J is TRBJ1-4; D may be TRBD1 (6 bases). The sequence derives from a young man with type 1 diabetes. The sequenced sample was stem cell memory CD4+ T cells from blood. CDR3 nucleotide sequence: TGTGCCAGCAGCTTGACAGGAAGAGGGGAAAAACTGTTTTTT. It translates to CASSLTGRGEKLFF.